The 5 T cell receptor beta chains below come from one sample, sequenced in a study of Ad26.COV2.S vaccination and SARS-CoV-2 variants. The treatment is: some 19 received Ad26.COV2.S at low or high dose, single or two shots; several received placebo; per-sample allocation not given. The samples were gathered on day 63 after the first injection of vaccine or placebo. Here immunoSEQ multiplex PCR was the method, and the copy in TCRdb shows in-frame clones only, minus some. The data hold about 280,000 clones, with around 87% observed a single time. Material: peripheral blood, obtained in a trial of Ad26.COV2.S vaccine versus placebo. These receptors were collected from a person aged 18 to 65 who received the Ad26.COV2.S COVID-19 vaccine or a placebo.

The rearrangement joins TRBV30 to TRBJ1-2; D uncertain. Germline V gene data show CDR1 as GTSNPN and CDR2 as SVGIG (reference sequence). Trimming took off 0 bases at V and 4 bases at J, with 12 bases between the two ends. This CDR3 contains 14 residues. The CDR3 is CAWSVRSVVYGYTF. CDR3 in DNA: TGTGCCTGGAGTGTAAGAAGCGTCGTCTATGGCTACACCTTC.

The chain uses TRBV25-1 and TRBJ1-4, with a tentative D call TRBD1 (5 bases). CDR3 length equals 13 residues. Germline V gene sequence: CDR1 MGHDK, CDR2 SYGVNS. With 3 bases removed from V and 6 bases from J, the gap between germline ends came to 8 bases. The CDR3 DNA follows: TGTGCCAGCAGTGAGGGGGGGGATGAAAAACTGTTTTTT. Its protein is CASSEGGDEKLFF.

The V gene is TRBV18, the J gene TRBJ1-6; D may be TRBD1 (5 bases). CDR3 length equals 16 residues. CDR1 is KGHSH, CDR2 LQKENI, per germline. Deletions cut 6 bases from V and 6 bases from J, with 18 bases between. The CDR3 DNA sequence: TGTGCCAGCTCTCAAACACGGGACGGAACTAATTCACCCCTCCACTTT. The encoded protein is CASSQTRDGTNSPLHF.

The chain joins TRBV30 to TRBJ2-7, with D uncertain. This CDR3 spans 12 amino acids. Deletions cut 5 bases from V and 0 bases from J, with 8 bases between. In germline, CDR1 is GTSNPN, CDR2 SVGIG (reference sequence). The CDR3 DNA reads TGTGCCTGGCAGTCTAGCTCCTACGAGCAGTACTTC. Amino acid sequence: CAWQSSSYEQYF.

The V and J genes are TRBV7-9 and TRBJ2-1; 8 nucleotides agree with TRBD1. CDR3 length equals 16 residues. V dropped 10 bases and J dropped 0; count of bases not matched to a gene: 11. Germline V gives CDR1 SEHNR, CDR2 FQNEAQ (reference sequence). CDR3 nucleotides: TGTGCCACAAAGACACAGGGGACAGGCTCCTACAATGAGCAGTTCTTC. This encodes CATKTQGTGSYNEQFF.